This paragraph covers one T cell receptor beta chain sequence. Its specificity is unknown. V was pared by 0 bases and J by 7 bases, with 3 bases of the junction left unmatched. The germline V gene encodes CDR1 SGDLS and CDR2 YYNGEE. This CDR3 spans 14 amino acids. This entry belongs to a study of STAT3 mutations in large granular lymphocyte leukemia. Overall study findings and caveats: Every T-LGLL patient had at least one immunodominant TCRbeta clonotype. A small but highly pathogenic clone may have been missed. Clonal expansion was inferred from samples taken at other timepoints.

The assay was immunoSEQ multiplex PCR, and TCRdb's table has in-frame clones only and misses some. The sample consists of tens of thousands of clones, approximately 83% of them appearing once. The clonotype comes from a man aged 55-75 years with T-cell large granular lymphocyte leukemia. Some clones in this sample may be carry-over from other donors' samples. The chain has TRBV9 and TRBJ1-2, with 10 bases aligning to TRBD1. Sequencing was done on a sample of peripheral blood mononuclear cells. For the CDR3, the DNA is TGTGCCAGCAGCGTAGAGGGGACAGGGGTTGGCTACACCTTC. Translation: CASSVEGTGVGYTF.